The 14 T cell receptor beta chains given below trace back to one sample, sequenced in a study of T cell changes during pregnancy in multiple sclerosis. Clones were read by immunoSEQ multiplex PCR, and TCRdb kept only the in-frame ones, dropping some. Found here are over 55,000 clones, about 90% of them singletons; the top ten hold over 7.5%. This material consisted of peripheral blood, taken after pregnancy. These receptors were obtained from a female donor in good health, enrolled as a control in a pregnancy study.

V and J are TRBV27 and TRBJ1-5, with D uncertain. The germline V gene has CDR1 MNHEY and CDR2 SMNVEV (reference sequence). Trimming took off 0 bases at V and 4 bases at J, with 13 bases between the two ends. The CDR3 is 16 residues long. The CDR3 region is CASSLSYQARNQPQHF. In DNA form, the CDR3 reads TGTGCCAGCAGTTTATCGTATCAGGCGAGAAATCAGCCCCAGCATTTT.

This chain connects TRBV11-2 to TRBJ2-3; TRBD2 matches 11 bases. The junction had 3 bases not matched to a gene; V was cut back by 2 bases and J by 2 bases. The CDR3 is made up of 16 amino acids. Germline CDR1 and CDR2: SGHAT and FQNNGV. CDR3 coding DNA: TGTGCCAGCAGCTTATCACTAGCGGGGGCCACAGATACGCAGTATTTT. Amino acid sequence: CASSLSLAGATDTQYF.

This sequence joins TRBV12-2 and TRBJ2-1; the DNA was not used to check the table's D call, TRBD2. TRBV12-2 is a listed pseudogene. The CDR3 is made up of 18 amino acids. CDR3 DNA sequence: TGTGCAAGTCGCTTACGACGGATGGCGGGGCTAAGGGTGGGTGAGCAGTTCTTC. It translates to CASRLRRMAGLRVGEQFF.

The V and J genes are TRBV2 and TRBJ1-6, with no clear D. The CDR3 has 13 amino acids. Trimming stripped 4 bases from V and 6 bases from J, with 7 bases between. Germline CDR1 and CDR2: SNHLY and FYNNEI. Written as DNA, the CDR3 is TGTGCCAGCAGTGTACAGTCTAATTCACCCCTCCACTTT. Its translation is CASSVQSNSPLHF.

The V call is TRBV27, the J call TRBJ2-7, with D uncertain. There are 13 residues in the CDR3. The ends were cut back, 6 bases at V and 6 bases at J, with 15 bases in the middle. From germline, CDR1 is MNHEY and CDR2 SMNVEV (reference sequence). The DNA of the CDR3 is TGTGCCAGCAGGTTGGTTAGTTCCCGCGAGCAGTACTTC. This codes for CASRLVSSREQYF.

The V call is TRBV14, the J call TRBJ2-3; 11 bases fit TRBD2. Germline V gene lookup returns CDR1 SGHDN and CDR2 FVKESK. CDR3 length: 18 residues. Trimming removed 4 bases from V and 1 base from J; junction bases left unmatched: 10. CDR3 sequence: CASSLSPHSGRGTDTQYF. The CDR3 bases are TGTGCCAGCAGCCTTTCCCCCCATAGCGGGAGGGGCACAGATACGCAGTATTTT.

The chain employs TRBV19 and TRBJ2-7; 10 bases fit TRBD1. Per germline, CDR1 LNHDA and CDR2 SQIVND (reference sequence). The CDR3 has 16 amino acids. J was trimmed by 3 bases and V by 2 bases; bases with no gene match: 7. DNA of the CDR3: TGTGCCAGTAGTATATCCGGGACAGGGGTTCTCTACGAGCAGTACTTC. The encoded protein is CASSISGTGVLYEQYF.

J is TRBJ1-5 and V is TRBV10-3; no definite D call. Between the trimmed V and J ends, which lost 4 bases and 0 bases, there was a span of 10 bases. CDR1 is ENHRY and CDR2 is SYGVKD in the germline V gene. The CDR3 spans 15 residues. CDR3 in amino acids: CAISVGQDSNQPQHF. In DNA, the CDR3 is TGTGCCATCAGTGTTGGGCAGGATAGCAATCAGCCCCAGCATTTT.

The chain joins TRBV29-1 to TRBJ1-2, with unresolved D. The V and J ends lost 6 bases and 4 bases respectively, with 9 bases between them. The V gene's germline CDR1 is SQVTM and CDR2 ANQGSEA. CDR3 length: 11 residues. Here the CDR3 reads CSVVAGYGYTF. Here the CDR3 DNA reads TGCAGCGTGGTGGCAGGCTATGGCTACACCTTC.

The rearrangement links TRBV6-5 to TRBJ2-7; D is uncertain. Trimming removed 7 bases from V and 6 bases from J, with 22 bases in between. This CDR3 comprises 15 residues. The germline gives CDR1 MNHEY, CDR2 SVGAGI. The CDR3 DNA reads TGTGCCAGCACCGACCTCGAACGGGTTGGCTCCGAGCAGTACTTC. This sequence encodes CASTDLERVGSEQYF.

CDR3 coding DNA: TGTGCCAGCAGTGTGGACAGGGGCTGGTACGAGCAGTACTTC. Protein product: CASSVDRGWYEQYF. The V and J genes are TRBV2 and TRBJ2-7; 9 bases align to TRBD1. The CDR3 length is 14 residues. J was trimmed by 4 bases and V by 4 bases; bases with no gene match: 5. The germline gives CDR1 SNHLY, CDR2 FYNNEI.

The chain uses TRBV7-9 and TRBJ1-1; 8 bases agree with TRBD1. With 3 bases clipped from V and 3 bases from J, the junction kept 12 bases outside the gene matches. Germline CDR1 reads SEHNR; CDR2 reads FQNEAQ (reference sequence). The CDR3 covers 17 residues. This CDR3 reads CASSFRPDRARDTEAFF. In DNA form, the CDR3 reads TGTGCCAGCAGCTTCCGCCCGGACAGGGCACGGGACACTGAAGCTTTCTTT.

This chain connects TRBV27 to TRBJ1-5; no firm D call. The germline gives CDR1 MNHEY, CDR2 SMNVEV (reference sequence). This CDR3 is built from 15 residues. The V and J ends lost 1 base and 5 bases respectively, with 12 bases between them. CDR3 in DNA: TGTGCCAGCAGTTTATATTCGGGGAACCATCAGCCCCAGCATTTT. This codes for CASSLYSGNHQPQHF.

The chain combines TRBV6-6 with TRBJ2-3, with 12 positions matching TRBD2. The CDR3 sequence is 15 residues long. CDR1 and CDR2 (germline): MNHNY, SVGAGI (reference sequence). Unmatched junction bases numbered 11, after V lost 10 bases and J lost 6 bases. The CDR3 protein is CATLPGLAGIDTQYF. CDR3 DNA: TGTGCCACTCTCCCCGGACTAGCGGGAATTGATACGCAGTATTTT.